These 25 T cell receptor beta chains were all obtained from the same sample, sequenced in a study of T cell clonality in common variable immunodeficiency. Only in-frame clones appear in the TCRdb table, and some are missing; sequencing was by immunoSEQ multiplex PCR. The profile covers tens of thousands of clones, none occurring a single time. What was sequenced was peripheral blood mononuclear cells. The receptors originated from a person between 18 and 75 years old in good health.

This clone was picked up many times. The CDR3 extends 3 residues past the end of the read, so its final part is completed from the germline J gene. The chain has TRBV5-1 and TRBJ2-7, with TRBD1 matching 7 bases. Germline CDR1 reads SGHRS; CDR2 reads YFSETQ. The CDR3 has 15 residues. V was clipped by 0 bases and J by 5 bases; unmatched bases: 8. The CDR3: CASSLAGQSLDEQYF. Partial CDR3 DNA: TGCGCCAGCAGCTTGGCGGGACAGTCCCTAGACGAG.

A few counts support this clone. CDR3 bases read: TGTGCCAGCTCACCACGGGGGGGCAATGGCGATCAGCCC. Protein: CASSPRGGNGDQP. The whole CDR3 sequence is CASSPRGGNGDQPQHF. The rearrangement uses TRBV18 and TRBJ1-5; weak D call: TRBD1 (6 bases). The read finishes 3 residues shy of the CDR3 end, and the germline J gene is used to complete it. The CDR3 runs 16 residues. V shed 1 base and J shed 5 bases, with 15 bases lying between them. CDR1 KGHSH and CDR2 LQKENI come from the germline V gene.

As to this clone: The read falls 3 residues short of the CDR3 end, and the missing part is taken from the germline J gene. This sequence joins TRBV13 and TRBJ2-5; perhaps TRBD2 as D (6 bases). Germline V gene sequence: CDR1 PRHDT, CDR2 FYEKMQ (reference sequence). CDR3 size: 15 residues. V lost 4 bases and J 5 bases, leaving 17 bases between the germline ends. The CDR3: CASSSGGVGAETQYF. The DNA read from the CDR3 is TGTGCCAGCAGCTCCGGAGGGGTGGGTGCGGAGACC.

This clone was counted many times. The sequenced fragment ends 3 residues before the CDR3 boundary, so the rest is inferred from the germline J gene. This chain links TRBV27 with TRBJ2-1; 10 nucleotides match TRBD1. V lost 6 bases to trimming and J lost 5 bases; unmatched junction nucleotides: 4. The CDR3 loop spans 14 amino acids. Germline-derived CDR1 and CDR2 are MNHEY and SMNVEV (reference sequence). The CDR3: CASRGGQGHNEQFF. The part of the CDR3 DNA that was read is TGTGCCAGCAGGGGGGGACAGGGGCACAATGAG.

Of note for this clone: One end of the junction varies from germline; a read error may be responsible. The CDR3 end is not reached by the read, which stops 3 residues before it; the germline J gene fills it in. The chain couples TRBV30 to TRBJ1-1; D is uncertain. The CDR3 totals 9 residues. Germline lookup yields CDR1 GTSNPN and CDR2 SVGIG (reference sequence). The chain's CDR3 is CAWSTEAFF. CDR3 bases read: TGTGCCTGGAGCACTGAG.

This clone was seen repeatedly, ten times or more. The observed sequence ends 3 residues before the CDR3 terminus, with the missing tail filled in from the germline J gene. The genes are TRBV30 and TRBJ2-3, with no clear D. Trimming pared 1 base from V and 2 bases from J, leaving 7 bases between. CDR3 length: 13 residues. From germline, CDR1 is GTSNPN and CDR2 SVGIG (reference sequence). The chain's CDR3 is CAWSGAPTDTQYF. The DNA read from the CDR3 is TGTGCCTGGAGTGGAGCACCCACAGATACG.

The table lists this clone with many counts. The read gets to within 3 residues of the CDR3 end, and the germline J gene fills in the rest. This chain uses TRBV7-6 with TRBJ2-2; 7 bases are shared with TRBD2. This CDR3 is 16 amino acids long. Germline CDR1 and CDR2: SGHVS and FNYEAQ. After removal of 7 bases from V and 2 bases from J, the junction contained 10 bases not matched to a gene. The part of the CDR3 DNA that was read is TGTGCCAGCAAACTCTCAGCGGGATCTAACACCGGGGAG. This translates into CASKLSAGSNTGE. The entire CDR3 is CASKLSAGSNTGELFF. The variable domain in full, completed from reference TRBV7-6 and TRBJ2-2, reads GAGVSQSPRYKVTKRGQDVALRCDPISGHVSLYWYRQALGQGPEFLTYFNYEAQQDKSGLPNDRFSAERPEGSISTLTIQRTEQRDSAMYRCASKLSAGSNTGELFFGEGSRLTVL.

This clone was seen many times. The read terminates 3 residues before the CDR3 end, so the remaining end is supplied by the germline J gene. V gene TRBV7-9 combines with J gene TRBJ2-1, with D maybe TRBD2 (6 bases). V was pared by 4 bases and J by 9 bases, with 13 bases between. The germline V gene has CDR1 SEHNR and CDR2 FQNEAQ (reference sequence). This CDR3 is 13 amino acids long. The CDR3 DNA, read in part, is TGTGCCAGCAGCTCGGAGGGTTTGGTTGAG. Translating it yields CASSSEGLVE. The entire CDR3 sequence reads CASSSEGLVEQFF.

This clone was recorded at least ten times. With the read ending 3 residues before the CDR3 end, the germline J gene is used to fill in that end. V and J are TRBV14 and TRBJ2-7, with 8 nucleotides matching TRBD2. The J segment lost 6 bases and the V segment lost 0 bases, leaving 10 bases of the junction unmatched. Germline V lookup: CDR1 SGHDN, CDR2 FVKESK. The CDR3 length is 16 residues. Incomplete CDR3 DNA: TGTGCCAGCAGCCAAGAGTTGTCTGTAGGACTAGCCGAG. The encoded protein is CASSQELSVGLAE. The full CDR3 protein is CASSQELSVGLAEQYF.

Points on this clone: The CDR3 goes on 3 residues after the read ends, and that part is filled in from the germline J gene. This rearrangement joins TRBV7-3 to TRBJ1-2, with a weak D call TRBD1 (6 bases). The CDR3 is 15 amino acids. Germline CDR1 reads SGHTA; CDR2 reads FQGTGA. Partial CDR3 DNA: TGTGCCAGCAGCAAAACGGCTAGCGGGGGCTACGAC. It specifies CASSKTASGGYD. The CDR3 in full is CASSKTASGGYDYTF.

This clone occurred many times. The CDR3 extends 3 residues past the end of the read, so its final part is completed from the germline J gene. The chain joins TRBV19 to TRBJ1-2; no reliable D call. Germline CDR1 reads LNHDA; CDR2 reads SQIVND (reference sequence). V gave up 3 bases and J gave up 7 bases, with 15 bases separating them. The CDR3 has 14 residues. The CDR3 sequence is CASSILEGSGGYTF. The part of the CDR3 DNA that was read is TGTGCCAGTAGTATCTTGGAGGGAAGCGGTGGC.

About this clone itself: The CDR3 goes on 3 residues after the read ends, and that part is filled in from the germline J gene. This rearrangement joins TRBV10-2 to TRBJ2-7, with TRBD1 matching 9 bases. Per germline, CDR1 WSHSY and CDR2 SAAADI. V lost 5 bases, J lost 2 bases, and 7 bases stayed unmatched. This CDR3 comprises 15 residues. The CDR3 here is CASSMGQGGPYEQYF. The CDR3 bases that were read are TGCGCCAGCAGTATGGGACAGGGAGGGCCCTACGAG.

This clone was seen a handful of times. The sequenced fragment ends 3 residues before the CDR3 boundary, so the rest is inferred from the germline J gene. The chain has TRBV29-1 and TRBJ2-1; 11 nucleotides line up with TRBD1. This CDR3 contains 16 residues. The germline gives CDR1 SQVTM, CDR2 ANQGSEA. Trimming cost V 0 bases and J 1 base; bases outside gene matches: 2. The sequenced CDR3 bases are TGCAGCGTTGAAGATGGGGACAGGGGGTCCTACAATGAG. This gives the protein CSVEDGDRGSYNE. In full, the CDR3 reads CSVEDGDRGSYNEQFF.

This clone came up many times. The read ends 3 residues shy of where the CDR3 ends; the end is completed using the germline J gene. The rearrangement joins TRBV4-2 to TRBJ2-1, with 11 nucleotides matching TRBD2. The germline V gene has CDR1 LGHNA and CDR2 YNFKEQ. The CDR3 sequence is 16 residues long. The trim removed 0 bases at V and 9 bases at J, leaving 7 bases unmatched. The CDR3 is CASSQDSGLAGGEQFF. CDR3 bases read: TGTGCCAGCAGCCAAGATTCAGGCCTAGCGGGAGGTGAG.

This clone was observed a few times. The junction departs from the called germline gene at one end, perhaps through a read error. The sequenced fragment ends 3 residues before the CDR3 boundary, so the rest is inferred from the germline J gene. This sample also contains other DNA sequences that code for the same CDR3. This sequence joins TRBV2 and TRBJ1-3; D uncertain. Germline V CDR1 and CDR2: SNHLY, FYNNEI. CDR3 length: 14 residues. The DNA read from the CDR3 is TGTGCCAGTGTAGAAGGGCAGTCTGGAAACACA. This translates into CASVEGQSGNT. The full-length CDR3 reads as CASVEGQSGNTIYF. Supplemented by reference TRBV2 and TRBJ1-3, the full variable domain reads EPEVTQTPSHQVTQMGQEVILRCVPISNHLYFYWYRQILGQKVEFLVSFYNNEISEKSEIFDDQFSVERPDGSNFTLKIRSTKLEDSAMYFCASVEGQSGNTIYFGEGSWLTVV.

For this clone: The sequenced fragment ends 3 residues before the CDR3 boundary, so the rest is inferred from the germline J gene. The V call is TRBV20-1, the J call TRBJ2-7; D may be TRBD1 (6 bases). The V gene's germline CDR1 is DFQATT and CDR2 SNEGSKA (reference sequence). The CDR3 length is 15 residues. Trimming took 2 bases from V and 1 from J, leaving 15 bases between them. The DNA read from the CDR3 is TGCAGTGCTAGATTCCCAGGCAGGGGATCCTACGAG. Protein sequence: CSARFPGRGSYE. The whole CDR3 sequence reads CSARFPGRGSYEQYF.

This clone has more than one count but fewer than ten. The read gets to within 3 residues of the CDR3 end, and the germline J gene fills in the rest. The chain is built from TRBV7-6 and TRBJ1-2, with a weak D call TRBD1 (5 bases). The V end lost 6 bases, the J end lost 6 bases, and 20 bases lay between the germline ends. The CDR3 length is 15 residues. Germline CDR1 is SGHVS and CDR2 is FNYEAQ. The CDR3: CASRRKPGLQDGYTF. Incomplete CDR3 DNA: TGTGCCAGCAGAAGAAAACCGGGACTTCAGGATGGC.

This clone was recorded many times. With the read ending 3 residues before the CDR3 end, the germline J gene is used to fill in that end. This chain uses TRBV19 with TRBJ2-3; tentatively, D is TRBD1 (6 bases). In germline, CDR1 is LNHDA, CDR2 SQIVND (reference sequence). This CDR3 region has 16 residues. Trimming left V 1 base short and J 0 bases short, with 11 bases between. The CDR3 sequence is CASSIGTGISTDTQYF. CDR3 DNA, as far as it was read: TGTGCCAGTAGTATAGGCACAGGGATTAGCACAGATACG.

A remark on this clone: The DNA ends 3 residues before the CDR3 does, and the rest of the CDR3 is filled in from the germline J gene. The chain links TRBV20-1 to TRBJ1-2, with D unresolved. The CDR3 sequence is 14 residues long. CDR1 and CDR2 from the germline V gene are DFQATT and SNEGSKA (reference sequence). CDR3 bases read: TGCAGTGCTCTTACTAGCGGGAGCACAGATACC. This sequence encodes CSALTSGSTDT. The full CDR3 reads CSALTSGSTDTYTF.

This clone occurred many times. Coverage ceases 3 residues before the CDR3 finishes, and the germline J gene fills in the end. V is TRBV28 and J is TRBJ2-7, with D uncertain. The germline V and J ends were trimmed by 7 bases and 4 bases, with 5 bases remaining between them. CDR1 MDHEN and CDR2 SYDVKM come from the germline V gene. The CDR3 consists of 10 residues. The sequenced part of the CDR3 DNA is TGTGCCAGCAAAGGTTACGAG. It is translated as CASKGYE. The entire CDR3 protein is CASKGYEQYF.

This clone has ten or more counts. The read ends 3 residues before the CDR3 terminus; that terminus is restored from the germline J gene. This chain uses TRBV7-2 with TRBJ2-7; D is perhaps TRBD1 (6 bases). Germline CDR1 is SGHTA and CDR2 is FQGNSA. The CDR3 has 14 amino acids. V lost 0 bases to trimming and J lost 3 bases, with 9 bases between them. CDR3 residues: CASSLAKQGYEQYF. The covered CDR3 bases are TGTGCCAGCAGCTTAGCCAAACAGGGCTACGAG.

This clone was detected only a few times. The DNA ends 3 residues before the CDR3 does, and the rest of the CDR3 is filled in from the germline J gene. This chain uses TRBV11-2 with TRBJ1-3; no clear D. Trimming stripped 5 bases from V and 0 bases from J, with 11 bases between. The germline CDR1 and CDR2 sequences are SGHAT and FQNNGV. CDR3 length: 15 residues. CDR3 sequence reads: CASSQTHPSGNTIYF. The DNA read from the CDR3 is TGTGCCAGCAGCCAGACACACCCCTCTGGAAACACC.

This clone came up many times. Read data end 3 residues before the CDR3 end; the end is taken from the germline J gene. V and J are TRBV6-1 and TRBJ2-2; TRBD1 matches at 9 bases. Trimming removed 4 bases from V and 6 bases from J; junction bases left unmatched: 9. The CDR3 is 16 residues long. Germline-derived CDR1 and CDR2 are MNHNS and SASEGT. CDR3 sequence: CASSAPDRGFPGELFF. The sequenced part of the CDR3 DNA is TGTGCCAGCAGTGCCCCGGACAGGGGATTTCCCGGGGAG.

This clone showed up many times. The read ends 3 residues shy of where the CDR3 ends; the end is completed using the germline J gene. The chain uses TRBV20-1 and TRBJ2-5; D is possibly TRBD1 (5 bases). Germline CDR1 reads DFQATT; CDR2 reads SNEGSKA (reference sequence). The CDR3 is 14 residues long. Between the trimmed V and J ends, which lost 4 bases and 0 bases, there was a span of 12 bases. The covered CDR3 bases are TGCAGTGCTAAGTCAGGGAACTACCAAGAGACC. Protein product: CSAKSGNYQET. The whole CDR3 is CSAKSGNYQETQYF.

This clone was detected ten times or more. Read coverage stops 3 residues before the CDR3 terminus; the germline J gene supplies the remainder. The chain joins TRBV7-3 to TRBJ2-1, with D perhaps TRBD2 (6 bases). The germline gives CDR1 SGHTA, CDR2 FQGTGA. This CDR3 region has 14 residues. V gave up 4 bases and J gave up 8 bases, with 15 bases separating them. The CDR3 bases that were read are TGTGCCAGCAGCTACGGACTATCGGGCGATGAG. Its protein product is CASSYGLSGDE. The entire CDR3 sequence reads CASSYGLSGDEQFF.